The T cell receptor beta chain described here comes from a study of blood T cell repertoires in COVID-19. Per the germline V gene, CDR1 is SGHVS and CDR2 is FNYEAQ. The trim removed 5 bases at V and 2 bases at J, leaving 11 bases unmatched. The CDR3 is made up of 17 amino acids. In the authors' methods: Amplification with reference gene primers provided the estimates of nucleated cell counts. Generated by immunoSEQ multiplex PCR, the TCRdb table keeps only in-frame clones and is missing some. V, J and clone size reflect that table, while D and trimming were determined from the DNA. The top ten clones hold 3.5% to 5% of a sample with roughly 320,000 clones, over 75% of them seen once. Recruitment covered 20 to 25 US areas and drew participants whose ages spanned roughly 18 to 100 years.

Sequences were obtained from PBMCs or T cells enriched from blood (not recorded which). This clonotype was sampled from a man in his thirties or forties who had recovered from COVID-19. The chain employs TRBV7-6 and TRBJ1-4, with 7 bases lining up with TRBD1. Here the CDR3 DNA reads TGTGCCAGCAGCCGTTATAATCAACAGGGGACTAATGAAAAACTGTTTTTT. Translated: CASSRYNQQGTNEKLFF.